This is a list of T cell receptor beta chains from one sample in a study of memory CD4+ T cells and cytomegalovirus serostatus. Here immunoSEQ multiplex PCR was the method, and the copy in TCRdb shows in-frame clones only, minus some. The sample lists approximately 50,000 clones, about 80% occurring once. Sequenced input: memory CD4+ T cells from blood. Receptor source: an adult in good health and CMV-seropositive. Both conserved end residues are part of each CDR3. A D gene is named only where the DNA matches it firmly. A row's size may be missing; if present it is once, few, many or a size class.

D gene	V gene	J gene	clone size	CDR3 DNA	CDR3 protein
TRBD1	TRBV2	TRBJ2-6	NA	TGTGCCAGCAGTGAAGGGGACAGGATCCTTTCTGGGGCCAACGTCCTGACTTTC	CASSEGDRILSGANVLTF
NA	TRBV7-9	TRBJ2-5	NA	TGTGCCAGCAATCCCGGTAGCCTGGACCAAGAGACCCAGTACTTC	CASNPGSLDQETQYF
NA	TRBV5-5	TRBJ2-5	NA	TGTGCCAGCAGCTTGGGCGTGTCAGGGTGGGGACAAGAGACCCAGTACTTC	CASSLGVSGWGQETQYF
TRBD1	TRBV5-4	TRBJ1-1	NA	TGTGCCAGCAGCCGGATAGGGGGCGGGATGAACACTGAAGCTTTCTTT	CASSRIGGGMNTEAFF
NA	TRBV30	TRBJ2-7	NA	TGTGCCTGGAGTCTAGCGTACGAGCAGTACTTC	CAWSLAYEQYF
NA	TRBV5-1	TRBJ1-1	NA	TGCGCCAGCAGCTTGACAGGGACCCACACTGAAGCTTTCTTT	CASSLTGTHTEAFF
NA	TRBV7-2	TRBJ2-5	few	TGTGCCAGCAGCGATCGGCCGGAGACCCAGTACTTC	CASSDRPETQYF
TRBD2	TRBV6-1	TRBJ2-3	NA	TGTGCCAGCAGTGTGACTAGCGGCACAGATACGCAGTATTTT	CASSVTSGTDTQYF
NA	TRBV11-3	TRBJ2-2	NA	TGTGCCAGCAGCTACGGGAGCTACACCGGGGAGCTGTTTTTT	CASSYGSYTGELFF
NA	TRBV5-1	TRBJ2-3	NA	TGCGCCAGCAGCTTGATGAGCGGTAGCACAGATACGCAGTATTTT	CASSLMSGSTDTQYF
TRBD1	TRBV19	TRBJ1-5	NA	TGTGCCAGTAGTATGGGACAGGGGGGTCAGCCCCAGCATTTT	CASSMGQGGQPQHF
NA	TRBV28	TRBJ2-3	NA	TGTGCCAGCAGTTTCTTGGCATCCACAGATACGCAGTATTTT	CASSFLASTDTQYF
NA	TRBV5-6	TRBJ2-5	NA	TGTGCCAGCAGCTTCTGGGGCGTCCAAGAGACCCAGTACTTC	CASSFWGVQETQYF
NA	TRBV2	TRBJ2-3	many	TGTGCCAGCAGGGCTGCGGCAGATACGCAGTATTTT	CASRAAADTQYF
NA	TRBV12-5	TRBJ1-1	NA	TGTGCTAGTGGTTTGCAAACCGGGGCACCTTTCTTT	CASGLQTGAPFF
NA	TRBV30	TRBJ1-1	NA	TGTGCCTGGACCCTACAGCGGAACACTGAAGCTTTCTTT	CAWTLQRNTEAFF
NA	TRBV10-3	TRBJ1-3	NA	TGTGCCATCAATAATCATGGGATGGGGAACACCATATATTTT	CAINNHGMGNTIYF
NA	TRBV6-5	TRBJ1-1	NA	TGTGCCAGCAGAATATCCGGGACTCAGAACACTGAAGCTTTCTTT	CASRISGTQNTEAFF
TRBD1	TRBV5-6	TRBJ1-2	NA	TGTGCCAGCAGCTTCGCCGGGGGACAGCTTTATGGCTACACCTTC	CASSFAGGQLYGYTF
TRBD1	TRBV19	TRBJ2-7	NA	TGTGCCAGTAGTCCCCACGGGACAGGGGGGACCTACGAGCAGTACTTC	CASSPHGTGGTYEQYF
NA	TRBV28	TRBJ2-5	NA	TGTGCCAGCAGCCTAACTAGTGGGACCCAGTACTTC	CASSLTSGTQYF
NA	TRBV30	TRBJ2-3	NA	TGTGCCTGGAACACTCCGGGGACAGATACGCAGTATTTT	CAWNTPGTDTQYF
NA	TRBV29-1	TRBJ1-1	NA	TGCAGCGTTGTACCAGGGGAGACCCGCCGGGCTTTCTTT	CSVVPGETRRAFF
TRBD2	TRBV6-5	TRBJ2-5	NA	TGTGCCAGCAGTACCGGACTAGCGCAAGAGACCCAGTACTTC	CASSTGLAQETQYF
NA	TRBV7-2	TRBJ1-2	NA	TGTGCCAGCAGCCGGGGCCAGGGCGGGGGCTACACCTTC	CASSRGQGGGYTF
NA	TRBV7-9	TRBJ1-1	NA	TGTGCCAGCGCATGGGGTGGATCGACTGAAGCTTTCTTT	CASAWGGSTEAFF
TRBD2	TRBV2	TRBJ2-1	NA	TGTGCCAGCAGCCCCGGGGGGACCAGTTTGGGAACTAGCGGGGGACTGAGGCAGTTCTTC	CASSPGGTSLGTSGGLRQFF
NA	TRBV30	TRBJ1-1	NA	TGTGCCTGGAGTAGTTTGCGGGGAAGGACTGAAGCTTTCTTT	CAWSSLRGRTEAFF
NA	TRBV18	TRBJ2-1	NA	TGTGCCAGCTCACCCCTAAATGAGCAGTTCTTC	CASSPLNEQFF
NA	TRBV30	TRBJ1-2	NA	TGTGCCTGGAGTGGATCGCAGGGTTTGATTTCGAATGGCTACACCTTC	CAWSGSQGLISNGYTF
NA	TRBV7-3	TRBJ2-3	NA	TGTGCCAGCAGCTTCTCGCGGAGCACAGATACGCAGTATTTT	CASSFSRSTDTQYF
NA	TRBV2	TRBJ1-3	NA	TGTGCCAGCCAGGGGTTTAGTGGAAACACCATATATTTT	CASQGFSGNTIYF
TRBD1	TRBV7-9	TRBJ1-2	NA	TGTGCCAGCAGCTTAGAGGGTAACAGGGGATCGGATGGCTACACCTTC	CASSLEGNRGSDGYTF
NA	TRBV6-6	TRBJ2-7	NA	TGTGCCAGCAGAGCGCAGTTCTACGAGCAGTACTTC	CASRAQFYEQYF
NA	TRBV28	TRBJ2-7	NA	TGTGCCAGCAGTCTACCAGGGGCCGAGCAGTACTTC	CASSLPGAEQYF
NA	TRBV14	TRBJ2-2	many	TGTGCCAGCAGCCAACTAATGATCGCAAACACCGGGGAGCTGTTTTTT	CASSQLMIANTGELFF